This passage covers 29 T cell receptor beta chains from one sample sequenced in a study of OX40 agonist ivuxolimab in advanced cancers. The data were produced by immunoSEQ multiplex PCR, yet TCRdb's version contains in-frame clones alone and is incomplete. The sample contains about 130,000 clones, less than 95% of which appear only once. This sample comprised CD4+ or CD8+ T cells sorted from blood, obtained in a trial of the OX40 agonist ivuxolimab. These receptors came from an adult with an advanced solid tumor such as melanoma, head and neck, liver or kidney cancer.

The chain has TRBV7-3 and TRBJ2-3; D may be TRBD2 (5 bases). The germline V gene has CDR1 SGHTA and CDR2 FQGTGA. V lost 5 bases, J lost 0 bases, and 15 bases lay in between. The CDR3 contains 16 residues. In DNA form, the CDR3 reads TGTGCCAGCAGCGACAACCGTCGCGGGAGCACAGATACGCAGTATTTT. It yields the protein CASSDNRRGSTDTQYF.

This chain joins TRBV7-6 and TRBJ1-3; D call uncertain. The V end lost 3 bases, the J end lost 0 bases, and 9 bases lay between the germline ends. The germline gives CDR1 SGHVS, CDR2 FNYEAQ. This CDR3 comprises 15 residues. The DNA for the CDR3 is TGTGCCAGCAGCTTTACCGATAGCTCTGGAAACACCATATATTTT. It is translated as CASSFTDSSGNTIYF.

The gene calls are TRBV19 and TRBJ2-5; 12 positions agree with TRBD2. V lost 3 bases and J lost 5; bases outside the gene matches: 13. The CDR3 totals 18 residues. Germline lookup yields CDR1 LNHDA and CDR2 SQIVND (reference sequence). The CDR3 region has the DNA TGTGCCAGTAGTATGGTGCTAGCGGGAGGGCGTTTTGGGGAGACCCAGTACTTC. It codes for CASSMVLAGGRFGETQYF.

J is TRBJ2-7 and V is TRBV9; D remains unclear. The V gene lost 4 bases and the J gene lost 5 bases, with 16 bases spanning the gap. The CDR3 sequence is 14 residues long. The germline V gene encodes CDR1 SGDLS and CDR2 YYNGEE. The CDR3 loop reads CASSPPGGRNEQYF. For the CDR3, the DNA is TGTGCCAGCAGCCCCCCGGGCGGTCGGAACGAGCAGTACTTC.

This chain links TRBV12-5 with TRBJ2-7; D possibly corresponds to TRBD2 (6 bases). There are 16 residues in the CDR3. Germline CDR1 LGHNT, CDR2 FRNRAP. With 7 bases removed from V and 4 bases from J, the gap between germline ends came to 23 bases. The CDR3: CASASDPSGVSYEQYF. Here the CDR3 DNA reads TGTGCTAGTGCCTCAGACCCTTCGGGGGTTTCATACGAGCAGTACTTC. Supplemented by reference TRBV12-5 and TRBJ2-7, the full variable domain reads DARVTQTPRHKVTEMGQEVTMRCQPILGHNTVFWYRQTMMQGLELLAYFRNRAPLDDSGMPKDRFSAEMPDATLATLKIQPSEPRDSAVYFCASASDPSGVSYEQYFGPGTRLTVT.

V and J are TRBV18 and TRBJ2-2, with a tentative D call TRBD1 (5 bases). The CDR3 consists of 16 residues. V shed 3 bases and J shed 3 bases, with 14 bases lying between them. The germline CDR1 and CDR2 sequences are KGHSH and LQKENI. CDR3 region: CASSPTVGLDTGELFF. Written as DNA, the CDR3 is TGTGCCAGCTCACCGACTGTGGGGCTGGACACCGGGGAGCTGTTTTTT. The variable domain in full, completed from reference TRBV18 and TRBJ2-2, reads NAGVMQNPRHLVRRRGQEARLRCSPMKGHSHVYWYRQLPEEGLKFMVYLQKENIIDESGMPKERFSAEFPKEGPSILRIQQVVRGDSAAYFCASSPTVGLDTGELFFGEGSRLTVL.

This clone turned up a few times. The germline gene is not matched at one end of the junction; a read error may be the cause. The CDR3 protein is CASSAWTGGCTF. The CDR3 nucleotides are TGTGCCAGTAGTGCCTGGACGGGGGGCTGCACCTTC. The genes are TRBV19 and TRBJ1-2; D might be TRBD1 (6 bases). Germline V gives CDR1 LNHDA, CDR2 SQIVND (reference sequence). This CDR3 is 12 amino acids long.

This clone was seen once. The J gene is TRBJ2-2, the V gene TRBV5-1, with D maybe TRBD2 (5 bases). This CDR3 is built from 15 residues. V dropped 0 bases and J dropped 5 bases, with 11 bases sitting between them. Germline V gene lookup returns CDR1 SGHRS and CDR2 YFSETQ. The CDR3 coding sequence is TGCGCCAGCAGCTTGGGGTTAGCGTTAACCGGGGAGCTGTTTTTT. Translated: CASSLGLALTGELFF.

The chain employs TRBV7-9 and TRBJ2-3; the D gene is possibly TRBD1 (5 bases). Germline-derived CDR1 and CDR2 are SEHNR and FQNEAQ (reference sequence). Trimming stripped 5 bases from V and 2 bases from J, with 11 bases between. This CDR3 comprises 14 residues. CDR3 residues: CASSVQATTDTQYF. The CDR3 nucleotides are TGTGCCAGCAGCGTACAGGCAACCACAGATACGCAGTATTTT.

The chain has TRBV5-1 and TRBJ1-1; D remains unclear. The CDR3 is 15 amino acids. V dropped 3 bases and J dropped 1 base, with 13 bases sitting between them. Germline V gives CDR1 SGHRS, CDR2 YFSETQ. CDR3 DNA sequence: TGCGCCAGCAGCTCCAACCTTGTCCAGAACACTGAAGCTTTCTTT. This gives the protein CASSSNLVQNTEAFF. The full variable domain, completed using reference TRBV5-1 and TRBJ1-1, is KAGVTQTPRYLIKTRGQQVTLSCSPISGHRSVSWYQQTPGQGLQFLFEYFSETQRNKGNFPGRFSGRQFSNSRSEMNVSTLELGDSALYLCASSSNLVQNTEAFFGQGTRLTVV.

This clone occurred once. J is TRBJ2-2 and V is TRBV11-2; D might be TRBD2 (7 bases). V shed 0 bases and J shed 3 bases, with 14 bases lying between them. This CDR3 region has 17 residues. Germline CDR1 reads SGHAT; CDR2 reads FQNNGV. CDR3 residues: CASSLDLGGPYTGELFF. In nucleotides, the CDR3 is TGTGCCAGCAGCTTAGATCTCGGGGGGCCTTACACCGGGGAGCTGTTTTTT.

This clone was seen just once. The J gene is TRBJ2-3, the V gene TRBV7-3, with 9 bases aligning to TRBD2. V shed 5 bases and J 6 bases; nucleotides not matched to a gene: 15. Germline lookup yields CDR1 SGHTA and CDR2 FQGTGA. CDR3 size: 17 residues. Written as DNA, the CDR3 is TGTGCCAGCAGCGAACAAGAGTCCGCGGGAGGGCCCGATACGCAGTATTTT. This translates into CASSEQESAGGPDTQYF. The entire variable domain, with the rest obtained from reference TRBV7-3 and TRBJ2-3, is as follows: GAGVSQTPSNKVTEKGKYVELRCDPISGHTALYWYRQSLGQGPEFLIYFQGTGAADDSGLPNDRFFAVRPEGSVSTLKIQRTERGDSAVYLCASSEQESAGGPDTQYFGPGTRLTVL.

The V gene is TRBV6-5, the J gene TRBJ1-3; TRBD1 might be the D (5 bases). V lost 9 bases and J lost 4, with 13 bases in between. The CDR3 sequence is 13 residues long. From germline, CDR1 is MNHEY and CDR2 SVGAGI. The CDR3 is CASFRRGGNTIYF. In DNA, the CDR3 is TGTGCCAGTTTCCGACGGGGGGGAAACACCATATATTTT.

The chain couples TRBV18 to TRBJ2-3; possible D gene TRBD2, 6 bases. This CDR3 has 15 amino acids. Germline loops: CDR1 KGHSH, CDR2 LQKENI. Trimming took off 2 bases at V and 6 bases at J, with 15 bases between the two ends. The CDR3 region is CASSPDQGGLDTQYF. CDR3 sequence (DNA): TGTGCCAGCTCACCAGACCAGGGAGGATTGGATACGCAGTATTTT.

The chain links TRBV5-4 to TRBJ2-7, with a tentative D call TRBD1 (6 bases). This CDR3 is built from 15 residues. V dropped 1 base and J dropped 0 bases, with 11 bases sitting between them. Germline lookup yields CDR1 SGHNT and CDR2 YYREEE (reference sequence). CDR3 sequence (DNA): TGTGCCAGCAGCTTGTACAGGGCCAGCTCCTACGAGCAGTACTTC. This translates into CASSLYRASSYEQYF.

The J gene is TRBJ1-1, the V gene TRBV6-5, with TRBD1 matching over 7 bases. The CDR3 is made up of 15 amino acids. The V gene's germline CDR1 is MNHEY and CDR2 SVGAGI. V lost 4 bases and J lost 0; bases outside the gene matches: 5. CDR3 sequence (DNA): TGTGCCAGCAGTTCCCCCGGGACAGTGAACACTGAAGCTTTCTTT. Amino acids: CASSSPGTVNTEAFF.

The chain employs TRBV5-6 and TRBJ1-5; D perhaps matches TRBD1 (6 bases). The CDR3 contains 15 residues. Trimming cost V 4 bases and J 7 bases, with 18 bases left between them. Germline lookup yields CDR1 SGHDT and CDR2 YYEEEE. The CDR3 DNA follows: TGTGCCAGCAGCCCAGGGGTGGGAGTCGGGCAGCCCCAGCATTTT. This gives the protein CASSPGVGVGQPQHF.

This chain connects TRBV14 to TRBJ2-1; no clear D. The CDR3 runs 14 residues. The germline V and J ends were trimmed by 4 bases and 2 bases, with 9 bases remaining between them. Germline V gene lookup returns CDR1 SGHDN and CDR2 FVKESK. The CDR3 DNA reads TGTGCCAGCAGCCTGAGTACACCCTACAATGAGCAGTTCTTC. Protein sequence: CASSLSTPYNEQFF.

This chain links TRBV4-3 with TRBJ1-5, with D possibly TRBD1 on 5 matching bases. Germline loops: CDR1 LGHNA, CDR2 YSLEER. The CDR3 sequence is 13 residues long. Trimming pared 6 bases from V and 6 bases from J, leaving 12 bases between. The DNA for the CDR3 is TGCGCCAGCAGTGGCGGGGCCGGTCAGCCCCAGCATTTT. Protein product: CASSGGAGQPQHF.

J is TRBJ1-1 and V is TRBV6-4; 8 bases fit TRBD1. The J segment lost 2 bases and the V segment lost 3 bases, leaving 2 bases of the junction unmatched. This CDR3 has 14 residues. Germline V gene data show CDR1 as MRHNA and CDR2 as SNTAGT. In DNA, the CDR3 is TGTGCCAGCAGTGAGCAGGGGGCTAACACTGAAGCTTTCTTT. Protein product: CASSEQGANTEAFF.

A few counts support this clone. The J gene is TRBJ1-4, the V gene TRBV5-1, with no clear D. The ends were cut back, 0 bases at V and 8 bases at J, with 11 bases in the middle. From germline, CDR1 is SGHRS and CDR2 YFSETQ. The CDR3 contains 14 residues. The CDR3 DNA sequence: TGCGCCAGCAGCTTGGCCGCCGGGGAGGAAAAACTGTTTTTT. It translates to CASSLAAGEEKLFF.

The chain uses TRBV6-1 and TRBJ1-1, with 9 bases aligning to TRBD1. This CDR3 is built from 16 residues. The germline V gene has CDR1 MNHNS and CDR2 SASEGT. V lost 3 bases, J lost 2 bases, and 7 bases stayed unmatched. The CDR3 region is CASSEDRGSFNTEAFF. CDR3 sequence (DNA): TGTGCCAGCAGTGAGGACAGGGGCTCCTTCAACACTGAAGCTTTCTTT.

V is TRBV28 and J is TRBJ2-7; 8 bases map to TRBD2. CDR1 is MDHEN, CDR2 SYDVKM, per germline. The V and J ends lost 2 bases and 4 bases, in that order; junction bases with no gene match: 10. The CDR3 has 16 residues. The CDR3, as DNA: TGTGCCAGCAGTTTACCCCGGGGGGGCGGTTTTTACGAGCAGTACTTC. Residues: CASSLPRGGGFYEQYF.

The chain carries TRBV6-5 and TRBJ2-7; 13 nucleotides line up with TRBD2. The trim removed 5 bases at V and 3 bases at J, leaving 4 bases unmatched. The germline CDR1 and CDR2 sequences are MNHEY and SVGAGI. This CDR3 is 15 amino acids long. The CDR3 protein is CASSRRLAGGYEQYF. The DNA for the CDR3 is TGTGCCAGCAGTCGCCGACTAGCGGGAGGCTACGAGCAGTACTTC.

The chain carries TRBV9 and TRBJ2-5; 12 bases line up with TRBD2. With 0 bases clipped from V and 0 bases from J, the junction kept 6 bases outside the gene matches. The CDR3 consists of 18 residues. Germline V gene lookup returns CDR1 SGDLS and CDR2 YYNGEE. This chain's CDR3 is CASSVGLAGEIYQETQYF. CDR3 in DNA: TGTGCCAGCAGCGTAGGACTAGCGGGAGAAATCTACCAAGAGACCCAGTACTTC.

J is TRBJ2-5 and V is TRBV20-1, with D hard to call. CDR3 size: 11 residues. CDR1 is DFQATT, CDR2 SNEGSKA, per germline (reference sequence). V gave up 3 bases and J gave up 5 bases, with 7 bases separating them. The CDR3: CSASYGETQYF. CDR3 bases: TGCAGTGCTAGTTATGGGGAGACCCAGTACTTC.

The rearrangement joins TRBV23-1 to TRBJ2-7, with D perhaps TRBD1 or TRBD2 (6 bases each). TRBV23-1 is treated as an ORF (open reading frame) with a function not yet certain. Trimming pared 8 bases from V and 2 bases from J, leaving 13 bases between. This CDR3 has 13 amino acids. CDR3 DNA: TGCGCCAGCGGAAAACGGGGGCCCTACGAGCAGTACTTC. Translation: CASGKRGPYEQYF.

V gene TRBV7-9 combines with J gene TRBJ2-1; perhaps D is TRBD1 or TRBD2 (7 bases each). CDR3 size: 17 residues. Per the germline V gene, CDR1 is SEHNR and CDR2 is FQNEAQ (reference sequence). Trimming took off 5 bases at V and 7 bases at J, with 24 bases between the two ends. The CDR3 is CASSIRGGGSVGNEQFF. CDR3 sequence (DNA): TGTGCCAGCAGCATTAGAGGGGGCGGGAGTGTGGGAAATGAGCAGTTCTTC.

The V gene is TRBV7-3, the J gene TRBJ2-2; D is uncertain. The germline CDR1 and CDR2 sequences are SGHTA and FQGTGA. CDR3 length equals 12 residues. Between the trimmed V and J ends, which lost 5 bases and 6 bases, there was a span of 7 bases. This CDR3 is CASSHLPGELFF. The CDR3 bases are TGTGCCAGCAGCCACCTCCCCGGGGAGCTGTTTTTT.